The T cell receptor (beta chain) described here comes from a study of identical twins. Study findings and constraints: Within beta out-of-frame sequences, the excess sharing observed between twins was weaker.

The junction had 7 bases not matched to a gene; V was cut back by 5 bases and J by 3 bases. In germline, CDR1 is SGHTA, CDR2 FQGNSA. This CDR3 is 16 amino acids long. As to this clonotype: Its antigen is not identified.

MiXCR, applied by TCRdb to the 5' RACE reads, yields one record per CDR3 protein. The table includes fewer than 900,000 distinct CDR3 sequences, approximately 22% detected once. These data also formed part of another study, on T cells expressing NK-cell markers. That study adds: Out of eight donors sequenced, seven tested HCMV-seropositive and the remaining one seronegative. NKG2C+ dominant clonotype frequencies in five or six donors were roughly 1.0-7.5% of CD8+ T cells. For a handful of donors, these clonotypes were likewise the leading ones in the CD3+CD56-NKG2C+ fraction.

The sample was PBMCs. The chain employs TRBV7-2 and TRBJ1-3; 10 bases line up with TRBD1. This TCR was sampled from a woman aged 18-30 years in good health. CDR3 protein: CASSTRQGAGGNTIYF. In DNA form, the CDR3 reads TGTGCCAGCAGCACCAGACAGGGGGCTGGTGGAAACACCATATATTTT.